The 17 T cell receptor beta chains below were found in one sample sequenced in a study of T cells in localized non-small cell lung cancer. The table came from immunoSEQ multiplex PCR; TCRdb's copy has only in-frame clones and leaves some out. This table has fewer than 950 clones, roughly a sixth appearing once. This specimen was normal lung tissue next to the tumor, taken before any cancer treatment. All receptors derive from a female donor aged 60 or older with stage II squamous cell lung carcinoma.

This clone showed up just once. The rearrangement uses TRBV29-1 and TRBJ1-2, with 9 nucleotides matching TRBD1. Germline-derived CDR1 and CDR2 are SQVTM and ANQGSEA. With 6 bases clipped from V and 4 bases from J, the junction kept 6 bases outside the gene matches. The CDR3 extends over 13 amino acids. The CDR3 loop reads CSVDNRGPYGYTF. CDR3 in DNA: TGCAGCGTGGATAACAGGGGGCCCTATGGCTACACCTTC.

This clone was detected only a few times. The chain employs TRBV9 and TRBJ1-3, with 7 bases aligning to TRBD1. Germline V gives CDR1 SGDLS, CDR2 YYNGEE. The CDR3 consists of 18 residues. Trimming removed 0 bases from V and 3 bases from J; junction bases left unmatched: 12. CDR3 bases: TGTGCCAGCAGCGTAGACCCCCTCGACAGGGATCGTGGAAACACCATATATTTT. It encodes CASSVDPLDRDRGNTIYF. The complete variable domain, with remaining parts taken from reference TRBV9 and TRBJ1-3, reads DSGVTQTPKHLITATGQRVTLRCSPRSGDLSVYWYQQSLDQGLQFLIQYYNGEERAKGNILERFSAQQFPDLHSELNLSSLELGDSALYFCASSVDPLDRDRGNTIYFGEGSWLTVV.

This chain links TRBV19 with TRBJ2-7; a weak D match, TRBD2 (6 bases). Germline V gene data show CDR1 as LNHDA and CDR2 as SQIVND (reference sequence). V dropped 5 bases and J dropped 3 bases, with 11 bases sitting between them. This CDR3 comprises 13 residues. CDR3 nucleotide sequence: TGTGCCAGTAGTTGGCGAGCGGGCTACGAGCAGTACTTC. It encodes CASSWRAGYEQYF.

This rearrangement joins TRBV6-8 to TRBJ1-5; 8 bases map to TRBD1. The CDR3 has 16 amino acids. Germline values: CDR1 MNHGY, CDR2 SAAAGT. Trimming removed 5 bases from V and 2 bases from J; junction bases left unmatched: 8. CDR3 bases: TGTGCCAGCAGTCGCAAGACAGGGGATGGCAATCAGCCCCAGCATTTT. It encodes CASSRKTGDGNQPQHF.

The genes are TRBV28 and TRBJ2-5; 11 positions match TRBD2. Germline CDR1 is MDHEN and CDR2 is SYDVKM. V was clipped by 8 bases and J by 1 base; unmatched bases: 3. CDR3 length: 14 residues. The CDR3 is CASVLAGAQETQYF. The CDR3 DNA sequence: TGTGCCAGCGTACTAGCGGGGGCCCAAGAGACCCAGTACTTC.

The J gene is TRBJ1-1, the V gene TRBV28; perhaps TRBD1 as D (5 bases). V lost 2 bases to trimming and J lost 2 bases, with 12 bases between them. This CDR3 region has 15 residues. Germline V CDR1 and CDR2: MDHEN, SYDVKM. DNA for the CDR3: TGTGCCAGCAGTTTAGGGGCAGCTCTCAACACTGAAGCTTTCTTT. Its translation is CASSLGAALNTEAFF.

The V call is TRBV1, the J call TRBJ2-1; the table gives TRBD1 as D, unverified against the DNA. TRBV1 is described as a pseudogene. This CDR3 is built from 16 residues. CDR3: CASSQDGQGAYNEQFF. Written as DNA, the CDR3 is TGCGCCAGCAGCCAAGATGGACAGGGGGCTTACAATGAGCAGTTCTTC.

By share, this clone counts as large. The chain carries TRBV12-5 and TRBJ1-4; 8 positions match TRBD1. The germline gives CDR1 LGHNT, CDR2 FRNRAP. CDR3 length: 16 residues. The CDR3 DNA sequence: TGTGCCAGCGGAGGGTCAGGGGGCTTTGCTAATGAAAAACTGTTTTTT. Translated: CASGGSGGFANEKLFF.

This clone appeared a few times. The genes are TRBV11-3 and TRBJ1-2; the D is unclear. CDR1 is SGHNT and CDR2 is YENEEA in the germline V gene. The CDR3 consists of 14 residues. Trimming cost V 0 bases and J 2 bases, with 7 bases left between them. The CDR3: CASSLDSFNYGYTF. The CDR3 region has the DNA TGTGCCAGCAGCTTAGACAGTTTCAACTATGGCTACACCTTC.

This rearrangement joins TRBV11-3 to TRBJ2-2; no clear D. The CDR3 contains 17 residues. V lost 3 bases, J lost 4 bases, and 18 bases lay in between. Germline CDR1 reads SGHNT; CDR2 reads YENEEA. CDR3: CASSLKALGLSTGELFF. DNA for the CDR3: TGTGCCAGCAGCTTGAAGGCCTTGGGGTTATCCACCGGGGAGCTGTTTTTT.

V is TRBV1 and J is TRBJ2-1; TRBD2, the table's D call, lacks a check against the DNA. TRBV1 is reported as a pseudogene. This CDR3 region has 17 residues. CDR3 in amino acids: CASSPKPSGHSYNEQFF. In DNA form, the CDR3 reads TGCGCCAGCAGCCCAAAGCCTAGCGGGCACTCCTACAATGAGCAGTTCTTC.

The chain combines TRBV28 with TRBJ2-6; D not resolved. The CDR3 runs to 16 residues. V gave up 6 bases and J gave up 0 bases, with 12 bases separating them. The V gene's germline CDR1 is MDHEN and CDR2 SYDVKM. CDR3 nucleotide sequence: TGTGCCAGCAGCCCCTCAACCAACTCTGGGGCCAACGTCCTGACTTTC. Amino acids: CASSPSTNSGANVLTF.

The chain links TRBV19 to TRBJ2-3, with 8 bases fitting TRBD2. V shed 2 bases, J shed 5 bases, and the junction held 6 bases outside the gene matches. This CDR3 spans 15 amino acids. CDR1 LNHDA and CDR2 SQIVND come from the germline V gene (reference sequence). The CDR3 spells CASSIRLGGGDTQYF. The DNA for the CDR3 is TGTGCCAGTAGTATACGCCTCGGGGGGGGAGATACGCAGTATTTT. The entire variable domain, with the rest obtained from reference TRBV19 and TRBJ2-3, is as follows: DGGITQSPKYLFRKEGQNVTLSCEQNLNHDAMYWYRQDPGQGLRLIYYSQIVNDFQKGDIAEGYSVSREKKESFPLTVTSAQKNPTAFYLCASSIRLGGGDTQYFGPGTRLTVL.

The chain couples TRBV2 to TRBJ1-1, with D possibly matching TRBD1 (6 bases). The CDR3 consists of 13 residues. V was trimmed by 8 bases and J by 7 bases, leaving 17 bases between them. Germline V gene sequence: CDR1 SNHLY, CDR2 FYNNEI. Written as DNA, the CDR3 is TGTGCCAGCGCTCCTCAAGGGGGGGGTGAAGCTTTCTTT. Amino acids: CASAPQGGGEAFF.

V gene TRBV30 combines with J gene TRBJ1-3; 7 bases line up with TRBD1. This CDR3 is built from 13 residues. The ends lost 1 base at V and 4 bases at J; junction bases unmatched: 1. Germline values: CDR1 GTSNPN, CDR2 SVGIG (reference sequence). This chain's CDR3 is CAWSATGGNTIYF. CDR3 coding DNA: TGTGCCTGGAGTGCGACAGGGGGAAACACCATATATTTT.

The table lists this clone with a few counts. The J gene is TRBJ2-3, the V gene TRBV9; D is possibly TRBD1 or TRBD2 (6 bases each). Germline values: CDR1 SGDLS, CDR2 YYNGEE. Between the trimmed V and J ends, which lost 4 bases and 3 bases, there was a span of 24 bases. CDR3 length: 18 amino acids. CDR3 in DNA: TGTGCCAGCAGCCCCCGTGAGGGTCGGGGGCGAAGTACAGATACGCAGTATTTT. Translating it yields CASSPREGRGRSTDTQYF.

This clone counts as large. The chain combines TRBV19 with TRBJ1-1, with 7 positions matching TRBD1. V lost 9 bases and J lost 3; bases outside the gene matches: 13. The length of the CDR3 is 15 residues. Germline V CDR1 and CDR2: LNHDA, SQIVND (reference sequence). CDR3 residues: CASPTGESSDTEAFF. CDR3 DNA: TGTGCCAGCCCCACAGGGGAATCCTCGGACACTGAAGCTTTCTTT. Filled out from reference TRBV19 and TRBJ1-1, the complete variable domain reads DGGITQSPKYLFRKEGQNVTLSCEQNLNHDAMYWYRQDPGQGLRLIYYSQIVNDFQKGDIAEGYSVSREKKESFPLTVTSAQKNPTAFYLCASPTGESSDTEAFFGQGTRLTVV.